The rows below give T cell receptor beta chains drawn from one sample of a study of blood T cells in healthy people across ages. TCRdb re-called the 5' RACE reads through MiXCR, storing one row per CDR3 protein. Here the sample spans about 930,000 distinct CDR3 sequences, almost 30% being singletons. These data are also associated with another study on T cells of mothers and their children.

Sequenced sample: blood. The receptors were gathered from a woman aged 40 to 55 in good health. The CDR3 runs from the conserved cysteine through the conserved F or W. Clone size is stated in some rows and not others, as once, few, many or a class when expanded.

abundance | j_gene | v_gene | CDR3aa
. | TRBJ1-2 | TRBV11-2 | CASSALTGGADGYTF
few | TRBJ2-2 | TRBV29-1 | CSVVLTGGTGELFF
many | TRBJ2-1 | TRBV4-2 | CASSPIRGSGGSYNEQFF
many | TRBJ2-7 | TRBV2 | CASGLAGAYEQYF
. | TRBJ1-3 | TRBV28 | CASSLYGSGNTIYF
few | TRBJ2-3 | TRBV6-1 | CASTPTIAGGTDTQYF
. | TRBJ2-7 | TRBV7-9 | CASSLTWTGGIYEQYF
. | TRBJ1-1 | TRBV20-1 | CSASRPDRVVTEAFF
. | TRBJ2-3 | TRBV29-1 | CSGSPGSLEDTQYF
. | TRBJ1-5 | TRBV4-3 | CASSQDRIQPQHF
few | TRBJ2-7 | TRBV7-8 | CASSVGWAGANSYEQYF
few | TRBJ1-5 | TRBV5-6 | CASSYGPSNQPQHF
. | TRBJ1-5 | TRBV2 | CASSVEGTGNQPQHF
. | TRBJ2-7 | TRBV27 | CASIGGGSEQYF
. | TRBJ1-4 | TRBV9 | CASSVQGPNEKRFF
few | TRBJ2-1 | TRBV20-1 | CSADKAGGYYNEQFF
. | TRBJ2-2 | TRBV28 | CASSPLEAGGELFF
. | TRBJ1-2 | TRBV30 | CAWRDLRAAGYTF
few | TRBJ2-7 | TRBV27 | CASSSTQGAAEQYF
. | TRBJ2-4 | TRBV5-1 | CASSFGQALAKNIQYF
many | TRBJ1-2 | TRBV6-6 | CASSYRYGTKDGYTF
once | TRBJ2-1 | TRBV29-1 | CSVQTLNNEQFF
many | TRBJ2-7 | TRBV9 | CASSVEGLDGGEQYF